This T cell receptor beta chain was identified during a study of CD8 T cells in ankylosing spondylitis. V shed 3 bases and J shed 5 bases, with 21 bases lying between them. This CDR3 contains 16 residues. CDR1 and CDR2 (germline): DFQATT, SNEGSKA (reference sequence). Quantitative 5'-RACE with molecular barcodes was used to make the TCR beta libraries. One entry per CDR3 protein results from TCRdb running MiXCR on the 5' RACE reads. The sample consists of roughly 130,000 distinct CDR3 sequences, roughly 8% of them appearing once. This clonotype occurred a few times. Its target is unknown. Broader study findings: Reports say disease-linked clones showed up significantly more in matched ankylosing spondylitis synovial fluid. Ankylosing spondylitis blood appeared to be characterized by a TCR beta motif of eight highly homologous variants. Disease-linked clones had a CD8+ phenotype and relatively low frequency in peripheral blood.

The source is a male donor with ankylosing spondylitis. V gene TRBV20-1 combines with J gene TRBJ2-3; D uncertain. The material sequenced was synovial fluid, either unsorted or a sorted T cell fraction (not recorded which). CDR3: CSASLVPAPPGDTQYF. DNA of the CDR3: TGCAGTGCTAGCTTGGTGCCGGCCCCTCCGGGAGATACGCAGTATTTT.